What follows describes a single T cell receptor (beta chain). One junction end disagrees with the germline gene, perhaps due to a read error. This sample was taken from a study of blood T cell repertoires in COVID-19. The overall study: PBMCs, B-cell-depleted T cells, or T cells provided the cDNA or gDNA that made up the material.

Libraries were prepared by immunoSEQ multiplex PCR; TCRdb keeps only in-frame clonotypes and omits some of them. The table includes roughly 40,000 clones, about 80% detected once. The source of this sequence is a human donor with acute or convalescent COVID-19. The donor label of this sample is uncertain. The sample consisted of peripheral blood.

The CDR3: CASSHPSSGEQGTQYF. The CDR3 nucleotides are TGTGCCAGCAGCCACCCTTCCTCAGGCGAACAAGGGACCCAGTACTTC. The chain links TRBV7-9 to TRBJ2-5, with D hard to call. The CDR3 contains 16 residues. Germline loops: CDR1 SEHNR, CDR2 FQNEAQ (reference sequence).